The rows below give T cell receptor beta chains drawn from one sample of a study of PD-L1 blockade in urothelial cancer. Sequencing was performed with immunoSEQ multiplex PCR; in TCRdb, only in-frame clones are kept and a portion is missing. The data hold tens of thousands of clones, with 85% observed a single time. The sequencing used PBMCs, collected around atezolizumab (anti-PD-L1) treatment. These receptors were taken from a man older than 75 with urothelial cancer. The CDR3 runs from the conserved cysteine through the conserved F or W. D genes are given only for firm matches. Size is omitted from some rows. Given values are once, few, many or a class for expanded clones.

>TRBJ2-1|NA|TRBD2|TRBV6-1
CASGLASSYNEQFF
TGTGCCAGCGGACTAGCGTCAAGCTACAATGAGCAGTTCTTC
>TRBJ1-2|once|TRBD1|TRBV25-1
CASSARGQSGYTF
TGTGCCAGCAGTGCCAGGGGGCAAAGTGGCTACACCTTC
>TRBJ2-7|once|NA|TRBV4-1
CASSQVYQTTSYEQYF
TGCGCCAGCAGCCAAGTATACCAGACAACTTCCTACGAGCAGTACTTC
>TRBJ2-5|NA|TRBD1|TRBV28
CASSRGGQEQETQYF
TGTGCCAGCAGTCGAGGCGGACAGGAGCAAGAGACCCAGTACTTC
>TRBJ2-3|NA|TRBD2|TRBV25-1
CATPGVLAGGSTDTQYF
TGTGCCACCCCCGGGGTTTTAGCGGGAGGTAGCACAGATACGCAGTATTTT
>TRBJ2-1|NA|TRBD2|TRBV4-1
CASSRIPLAGGYEQFF
TGCGCCAGCAGCCGAATACCCCTAGCGGGAGGGTATGAGCAGTTCTTC
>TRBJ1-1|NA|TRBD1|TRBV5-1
CASSLGQGTGSREAFF
TGCGCCAGCAGCTTAGGACAGGGGACCGGGTCGCGTGAAGCTTTCTTT
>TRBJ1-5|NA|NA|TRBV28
CASTPAQTLYSNQPQHF
TGTGCCAGCACCCCGGCACAGACACTCTATAGCAATCAGCCCCAGCATTTT
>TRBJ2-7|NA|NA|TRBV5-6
CASSYAGSSYEQYF
TGTGCCAGCAGCTATGCGGGATCCTCCTACGAGCAGTACTTC
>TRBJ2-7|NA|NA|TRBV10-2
CASSESAMGWAYEQYF
TGCGCCAGCAGTGAGTCTGCGATGGGCTGGGCCTACGAGCAGTACTTC
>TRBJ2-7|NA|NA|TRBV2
CASMYRADEQYF
TGTGCCAGTATGTACAGGGCAGACGAGCAGTACTTC
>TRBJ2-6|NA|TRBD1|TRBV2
CATKGQGRLSGANVLTF
TGTGCCACCAAAGGACAGGGGCGACTATCTGGGGCCAACGTCCTGACTTTC
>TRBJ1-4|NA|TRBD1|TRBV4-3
CASSHLRQGDIGKLFF
TGCGCCAGCAGCCACCTTAGACAGGGAGATATCGGAAAACTGTTTTTT
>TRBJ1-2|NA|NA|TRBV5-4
CASSFDIAGGYTF
TGTGCCAGCAGCTTCGACATTGCGGGTGGCTACACCTTC
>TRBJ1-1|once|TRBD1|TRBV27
CASSLPRDRMNTEAFF
TGTGCCAGCAGTTTACCCCGGGACAGGATGAACACTGAAGCTTTCTTT
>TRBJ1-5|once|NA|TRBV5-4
CASSVGGGSNQPQHF
TGTGCCAGCAGTGTAGGGGGGGGGAGCAATCAGCCCCAGCATTTT
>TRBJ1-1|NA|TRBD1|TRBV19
CASSIGLGQLNTEAFF
TGTGCCAGTAGTATAGGCTTGGGACAGCTGAACACTGAAGCTTTCTTT
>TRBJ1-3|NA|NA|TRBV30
CAWYPKRSGNTIYF
TGTGCCTGGTATCCAAAGCGGTCCGGAAACACCATATATTTT
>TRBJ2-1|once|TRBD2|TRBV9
CASSVITSASNEQFF
TGTGCCAGCAGCGTAATCACTAGCGCAAGCAATGAGCAGTTCTTC
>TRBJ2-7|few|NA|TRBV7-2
CASSLEGGSYEQYF
TGTGCCAGCAGCTTAGAAGGCGGGTCCTACGAGCAGTACTTC
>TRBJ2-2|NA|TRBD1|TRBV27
CASSWDRGTGELFF
TGTGCCAGCAGTTGGGACAGGGGGACCGGGGAGCTGTTTTTT
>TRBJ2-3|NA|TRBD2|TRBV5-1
CASSTLAGGQGDTQYF
TGCGCCAGCAGCACGCTAGCGGGAGGTCAGGGAGATACGCAGTATTTT
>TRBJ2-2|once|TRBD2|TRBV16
CASSPARGETGELFF
TGTGCCAGCAGCCCCGCGCGGGGGGAGACCGGGGAGCTGTTTTTT
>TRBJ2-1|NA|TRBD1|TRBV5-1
CASSQAGTGNRNEQFF
TGCGCCAGCAGCCAAGCCGGGACAGGGAATCGGAATGAGCAGTTCTTC
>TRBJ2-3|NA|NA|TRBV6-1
CASRLNRASTDTQYF
TGTGCCAGCAGATTAAACAGGGCTAGCACAGATACGCAGTATTTT
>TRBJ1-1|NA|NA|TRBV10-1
CASSGKITGKNTEAFF
TGCGCCAGCAGCGGAAAAATCACAGGGAAGAACACTGAAGCTTTCTTT
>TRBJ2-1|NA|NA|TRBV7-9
CASSETVGAYNEQFF
TGTGCCAGCAGCGAAACAGTGGGAGCCTACAATGAGCAGTTCTTC
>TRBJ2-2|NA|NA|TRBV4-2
CASSQDLTLTGELFF
TGTGCCAGCAGCCAAGATCTAACCCTCACCGGGGAGCTGTTTTTT
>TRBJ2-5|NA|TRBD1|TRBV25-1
CASSVGQGAQETQYF
TGTGCCAGCAGTGTCGGACAGGGGGCTCAAGAGACCCAGTACTTC
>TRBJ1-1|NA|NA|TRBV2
CASSKDTRNTEAFF
TGTGCCAGCAGTAAGGACACCCGGAACACTGAAGCTTTCTTT
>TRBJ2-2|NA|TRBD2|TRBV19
CASSAVTSGRGSGELFF
TGTGCCAGTAGTGCCGTGACTAGCGGGAGGGGCTCCGGGGAGCTGTTTTTT
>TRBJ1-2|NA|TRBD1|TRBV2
CASSVETGGFGYTF
TGTGCCAGCAGTGTAGAGACAGGGGGTTTTGGCTACACCTTC
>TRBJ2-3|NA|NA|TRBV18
CASSPILAGISSTDTQYF
TGTGCCAGCTCACCGATACTGGCAGGGATATCAAGCACAGATACGCAGTATTTT
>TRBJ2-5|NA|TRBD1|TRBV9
CASSALYDRGQETQYF
TGTGCCAGCAGCGCGCTATACGACAGGGGCCAAGAGACCCAGTACTTC
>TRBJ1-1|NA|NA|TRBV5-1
CASSLEPDMNTEAFF
TGCGCCAGCAGCTTGGAACCGGACATGAACACTGAAGCTTTCTTT
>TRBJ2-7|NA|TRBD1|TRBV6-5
CASRVGQGREQYF
TGTGCCAGCAGAGTGGGACAGGGGCGCGAGCAGTACTTC
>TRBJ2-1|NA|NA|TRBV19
CASSIGTLGAYNEQFF
TGTGCCAGTAGTATTGGGACTCTGGGGGCCTACAATGAGCAGTTCTTC
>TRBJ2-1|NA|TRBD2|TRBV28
CASLAGPGSYNEQFF
TGTGCCAGCCTAGCGGGGCCCGGATCCTACAATGAGCAGTTCTTC
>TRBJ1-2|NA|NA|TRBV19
CASSKTGDGYTF
TGTGCCAGTAGTAAGACAGGTGATGGCTACACCTTC
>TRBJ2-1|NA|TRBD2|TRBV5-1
CASSLGIAGGWDEQFF
TGCGCCAGCAGCTTGGGGATAGCGGGAGGATGGGATGAGCAGTTCTTC
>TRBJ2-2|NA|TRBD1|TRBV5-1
CASGTGTGNTGELFF
TGCGCCAGCGGAACCGGGACAGGGAACACCGGGGAGCTGTTTTTT
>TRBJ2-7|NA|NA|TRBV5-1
CASSPGQSYEQYF
TGCGCCAGCAGCCCAGGACAGTCCTACGAGCAGTACTTC
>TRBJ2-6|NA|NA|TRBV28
CASSRNLRGSGANVLTF
TGTGCCAGCAGTCGGAACCTCAGAGGTTCCGGGGCCAACGTCCTGACTTTC
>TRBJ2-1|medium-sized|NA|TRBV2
CASTFGGGGNEQFF
TGTGCCAGCACCTTCGGGGGAGGAGGGAATGAGCAGTTCTTC
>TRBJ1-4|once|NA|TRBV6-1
CASRSGVFGEKLFF
TGTGCCAGCAGATCAGGGGTGTTCGGTGAAAAACTGTTTTTT
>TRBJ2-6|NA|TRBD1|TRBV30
CAWGTGGAGANVLTF
TGTGCCTGGGGGACAGGGGGTGCTGGGGCCAACGTCCTGACTTTC
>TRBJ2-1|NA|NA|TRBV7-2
CASSLRRDPYNEQFF
TGTGCCAGCAGCCTGAGGAGAGATCCCTACAATGAGCAGTTCTTC
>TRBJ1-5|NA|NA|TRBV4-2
CAAGGNNQPQHF
TGTGCCGCTGGGGGCAACAATCAGCCCCAGCATTTT
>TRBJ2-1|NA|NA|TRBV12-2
CASRLGSGSSYNEQFF
TGTGCAAGTCGCTTAGGGAGCGGGAGCTCCTACAATGAGCAGTTCTTC
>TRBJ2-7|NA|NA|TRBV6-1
CASSTAVTYEQYF
TGTGCCAGCAGTACAGCGGTGACCTACGAGCAGTACTTC
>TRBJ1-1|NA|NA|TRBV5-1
CASAREGWDTEAFF
TGCGCCAGCGCCAGGGAAGGTTGGGACACTGAAGCTTTCTTT